This is a list of T cell receptor beta chains from one sample in a study of graft-versus-host responses after intestinal transplantation. For these receptors, no antigen is known. The assay was immunoSEQ multiplex PCR, and TCRdb's table has in-frame clones only and misses some. The repertoire consists of 75,000 to 90,000 clones, with roughly 91% occurring once and the leading ten covering 0.3% to 0.4%. Sequencing used unstimulated CD4+ T cells sorted from spleen or lymph node cells, obtained before intestinal transplant. These receptors originate from a human donor who received an intestinal transplant. Both conserved end residues are part of each CDR3. The D gene is left open where the match is weak. Expanded clones are given a class, and other clones once, few, many or no size at all.

abundance	v_gene	j_gene	d_gene	CDR3nt	CDR3aa
-	TRBV6-5	TRBJ2-7	TRBD2	TGTGCCAGCAGTTACTCGGGACTAGCGGAGTACGAGCAGTACTTC	CASSYSGLAEYEQYF
once	TRBV2	TRBJ1-5	TRBD1	TGTGCCAGCAGTAACCGGGACAGGAGCAATCAGCCCCAGCATTTT	CASSNRDRSNQPQHF
-	TRBV4-1	TRBJ1-6	-	TGCGCCAGCAGCCAAGATCTAAGATCACCCCTCCACTTT	CASSQDLRSPLHF
-	TRBV7-2	TRBJ1-5	TRBD1	TGTGCCAGCAGCTCAAGACAGGGGGCGCGGAATCAGCCCCAGCATTTT	CASSSRQGARNQPQHF
-	TRBV11-3	TRBJ2-5	-	TGTGCCAGCAGCACGGGACTTTTACAAGAGACCCAGTACTTC	CASSTGLLQETQYF
once	TRBV15	TRBJ1-6	-	TGTGCCACCAGCAGAGATCGGGCAGGGGAGGGCAGAAATTCACCCCTCCACTTT	CATSRDRAGEGRNSPLHF
-	TRBV27	TRBJ2-3	-	TGTGCCAGCGGTCTTAGTACAGATACGCAGTATTTT	CASGLSTDTQYF
-	TRBV7-8	TRBJ1-5	TRBD1	TGTGCCAGCAGCTTAAACCTGGACAGGGGACAGCCCCAGCATTTT	CASSLNLDRGQPQHF
-	TRBV28	TRBJ2-2	-	TGTGCCAGTGGGGGGTACGGGGAGCTGTTTTTT	CASGGYGELFF
-	TRBV4-1	TRBJ2-6	-	TGCGCCAGCAGCCGGCTCACCAGGGGATCAGGGGCCAACGTCCTGACTTTC	CASSRLTRGSGANVLTF
-	TRBV19	TRBJ1-5	-	TGTGCCAGTACTACAGGGAATCAGCCCCAGCATTTT	CASTTGNQPQHF
-	TRBV5-1	TRBJ2-2	-	TGCGCCAGCAGCTTCCTAGCCCAAGACACCGGGGAGCTGTTTTTT	CASSFLAQDTGELFF
few	TRBV4-2	TRBJ2-3	TRBD2	TGTGCCAGCAGCCAAGGGGCTAGCGGGGGATCAGATACGCAGTATTTT	CASSQGASGGSDTQYF
-	TRBV5-6	TRBJ1-1	-	TGTGCCAGCAGCTGGGGGGGACAACTGAACACTGAAGCTTTCTTT	CASSWGGQLNTEAFF
-	TRBV7-2	TRBJ2-7	-	TGTGCCAGCAGCTTAGTAGCGTCCGAGCAGTACTTC	CASSLVASEQYF
few	TRBV6-6	TRBJ2-7	TRBD2	TGTGCCAGCAGGGGAGCGGGACGTCAGAGTGGAGGGTACTTC	CASRGAGRQSGGYF
-	TRBV27	TRBJ2-3	TRBD2	TGTGCCAGCAGTTTATTCTGGACTAGCGGGGTGTCAGATACGCAGTATTTT	CASSLFWTSGVSDTQYF
-	TRBV9	TRBJ2-3	TRBD2	TGTGCCAGCAGCGTTGGGCGCAGCGGGGGTAGGACAGATACGCAGTATTTT	CASSVGRSGGRTDTQYF
once	TRBV7-2	TRBJ2-1	-	TGTGCCAGCAGCTTAGGCGTACTAGGGCTTGATGAGCAGTTCTTC	CASSLGVLGLDEQFF
-	TRBV27	TRBJ2-1	TRBD2	TGTGCCAGCAATCCAGCGGGACGCAATGAGCAGTTCTTC	CASNPAGRNEQFF
-	TRBV27	TRBJ1-1	-	TGTGCCAGCAGTTTGAGGGGGGGGACTGAAGCTTTCTTT	CASSLRGGTEAFF
-	TRBV4-2	TRBJ2-7	-	TGTGCCAGCAGCCAAGAGATACAGCCCTACGAGCAGTACTTC	CASSQEIQPYEQYF
-	TRBV5-1	TRBJ2-1	-	TGCGCCAGCAGCTTAGAAGGACACGGTGAGCAGTTCTTC	CASSLEGHGEQFF
-	TRBV5-6	TRBJ1-2	TRBD1	TGTGCCAGCAGCCGGACAGGGAACTATGGCTACACCTTC	CASSRTGNYGYTF
-	TRBV5-4	TRBJ2-3	-	TGTGCCAGCAGCGCCGCCGGGTCGACAGATACGCAGTATTTT	CASSAAGSTDTQYF
-	TRBV6-1	TRBJ1-1	TRBD1	TGTGCCAGCACCCGACAGGGGGCCCTGAACACTGAAGCTTTCTTT	CASTRQGALNTEAFF
-	TRBV29-1	TRBJ2-3	-	TGCAGCGTAATTCGAACAGGGTTGACAGATACGCAGTATTTT	CSVIRTGLTDTQYF
once	TRBV28	TRBJ2-3	-	TGTGCCAGCAGTTTAGGGCGCCGAGATACGCAGTATTTT	CASSLGRRDTQYF
-	TRBV7-9	TRBJ1-6	-	TGTGCCAGCAGTGCGGAGACAGGCGGTAATTCACCCCTCCACTTT	CASSAETGGNSPLHF
-	TRBV7-3	TRBJ1-2	-	TGTGCCAGCAGCTTAAACTTCGGGGGTGGCTACACCTTC	CASSLNFGGGYTF
-	TRBV9	TRBJ2-3	TRBD2	TGTGCCAGCAGCGTGGGACTAGCGGAAAGCACAGATACGCAGTATTTT	CASSVGLAESTDTQYF
-	TRBV30	TRBJ2-1	TRBD1	TGTGCCTGCAACCACAGGGCAGGGGGAATCTACAATGAGCAGTTCTTC	CACNHRAGGIYNEQFF
once	TRBV7-2	TRBJ2-5	TRBD2	TGTGCCAGCAGTTCCCAGACTAGCTGGCAAGAGACCCAGTACTTC	CASSSQTSWQETQYF